This T cell receptor (beta chain) was obtained from a study of regulatory T cells in long-lasting Graves disease. Study findings and constraints: TCR diversity was lower in persistent Graves' patients than in newly diagnosed ones.

This clonotype occurred many times. Its antigen is as yet unknown. The time point here: newly diagnosed GD, antithyroid drugs for less than 3 months. After RNA was extracted from PBMCs, the TCR library was made from it. V dropped 0 bases and J dropped 2 bases, with 2 bases sitting between them. Germline V gene sequence: CDR1 GTSNPN, CDR2 SVGIG (reference sequence). The length of the CDR3 is 11 residues. CDR3-region Arm-PCR and iRepertoire HTBI primers produced the TCR beta libraries. Each CDR3 protein is one row after TCRdb ran MiXCR on the multiplex PCR reads. The sample has 410,000 or so distinct CDR3 sequences, more than 13% seen once; the top ten hold approximately 15%. Another study also made use of these data, one on T cells in Graves' hyperthyroidism and ophthalmopathy. As reported in that work: The HTBI set primed first-round TCR CDR3 RT-PCR. Ophthalmopathy onset followed model prediction by a median about seven months.

The TCR comes from a woman aged 25 to 39 with Graves disease. The genes are TRBV30 and TRBJ2-7; the D is unclear. The sequences come from peripheral blood mononuclear cells (PBMCs), collected at new diagnosis, from a patient treated with antithyroid drugs. The chain's CDR3 is CAWSVAYEQYF. The CDR3 coding sequence is TGTGCCTGGAGTGTGGCCTACGAGCAGTACTTC.